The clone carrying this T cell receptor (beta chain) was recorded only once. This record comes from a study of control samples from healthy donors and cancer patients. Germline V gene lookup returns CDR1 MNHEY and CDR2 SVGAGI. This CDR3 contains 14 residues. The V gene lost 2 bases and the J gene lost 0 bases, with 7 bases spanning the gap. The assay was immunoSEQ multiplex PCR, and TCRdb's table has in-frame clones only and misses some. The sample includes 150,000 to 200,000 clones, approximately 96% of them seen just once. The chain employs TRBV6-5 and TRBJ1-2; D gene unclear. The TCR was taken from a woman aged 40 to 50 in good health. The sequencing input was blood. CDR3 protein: CASSYRASNYGYTF. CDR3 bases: TGTGCCAGCAGTTACAGGGCTTCTAACTATGGCTACACCTTC.